This is a list of T cell receptor beta chains from one sample in a study of cytomegalovirus exposure and HLA in healthy donors. The method was immunoSEQ multiplex PCR; TCRdb's version includes in-frame clones alone and lacks a portion of them. The sample contains 150,000 to 200,000 clones, around 80% of which appear only once. The sample comprised PBMCs. The receptors stem from a middle-aged man in good health and CMV-seropositive. The CDR3 runs from the conserved cysteine through the conserved F or W. The D gene is left open where the match is weak. Part of the rows lack a size; the others show once, few, many or a class for expanded clones.

TRBV29-1	16	-	-	TRBJ2-3	TGCAGCGTTGAATGGGCTCCTCCAACGTTCACAGATACGCAGTATTTT	CSVEWAPPTFTDTQYF
TRBV4-1	16	-	once	TRBJ1-6	TGCGCCAGCAGCCAAGAGGCAGGTGGAACGTATTCACCCCTCCACTTT	CASSQEAGGTYSPLHF
TRBV11-2	11	-	-	TRBJ1-4	TGTGCCAGCAGCTCGAGTGAAAAACTGTTTTTT	CASSSSEKLFF
TRBV18	16	-	-	TRBJ1-3	TGTGCCAGCTCACCAGGAGGTACTCCTGCTGGAAACACCATATATTTT	CASSPGGTPAGNTIYF
TRBV6-6	14	TRBD1	-	TRBJ2-1	TGTGCCAGCAGTGGACAGGAGTCCTACAATGAGCAGTTCTTC	CASSGQESYNEQFF
TRBV5-5	14	-	-	TRBJ2-1	TGTGCCAGCAGCTTGGTTCCGTACGGTAATGAGCAGTTCTTC	CASSLVPYGNEQFF
TRBV4-1	19	TRBD2	once	TRBJ2-1	TGCGCCAGCAGCACCCTCCCCAGCGGGAGGGCCGGCTACTACAATGAGCAGTTCTTC	CASSTLPSGRAGYYNEQFF
TRBV18	15	-	-	TRBJ2-1	TGTGCCAGCTCTCAACAGGGTAGGGCGTACAATGAGCAGTTCTTC	CASSQQGRAYNEQFF
TRBV5-1	13	-	-	TRBJ1-1	TGCGCCAGCAGCTTGCGGGTTAGCACTGAAGCTTTCTTT	CASSLRVSTEAFF
TRBV19	16	-	few	TRBJ1-2	TGTGCCAGTACTCCGCGCTTCGACGGCAGGGCAGTTGGCTACACCTTC	CASTPRFDGRAVGYTF
TRBV28	13	TRBD1	once	TRBJ1-1	TGTGCCAGCAGGGGACAGGTGAGCACTGAAGCTTTCTTT	CASRGQVSTEAFF
TRBV7-9	16	-	-	TRBJ2-2	TGTGCCAGCAGCCGATCGCTTGGACAGAACACCGGGGAGCTGTTTTTT	CASSRSLGQNTGELFF
TRBV15	17	TRBD2	-	TRBJ2-3	TGTGCCACCAGCGGGGGGGGACTAGCGGATGGCACAGATACGCAGTATTTT	CATSGGGLADGTDTQYF
TRBV12-5	12	-	once	TRBJ2-1	TGTGCTAGTGGTTTGTTCTTCAATGAGCAGTTCTTC	CASGLFFNEQFF
TRBV6-1	16	TRBD1	-	TRBJ2-2	TGTGCCAGCAGTGATCTGGGACAGGAGAACACCGGGGAGCTGTTTTTT	CASSDLGQENTGELFF
TRBV6-1	13	-	-	TRBJ2-7	TGTGCCAGCATAACCGGGGGCTCCTACGAGCAGTACTTC	CASITGGSYEQYF
TRBV5-1	15	TRBD2	-	TRBJ2-2	TGCGCCAGCAGCACGACTAGCAGGAACACCGGGGAGCTGTTTTTT	CASSTTSRNTGELFF
TRBV9	14	TRBD2	-	TRBJ2-7	TGTGCCAGCAGCCCCAGCGGGGGGGCCTACGAGCAGTACTTC	CASSPSGGAYEQYF
TRBV2	14	-	-	TRBJ2-7	TGTGCCAGCAGCGGAGGACAGCTCTCCTACGAGCAGTACTTC	CASSGGQLSYEQYF
TRBV6-1	18	-	-	TRBJ1-4	TGTGCCAGCAGTGAAAACATTTTTCCGACAGCAACTAATGAAAAACTGTTTTTT	CASSENIFPTATNEKLFF
TRBV27	14	-	-	TRBJ1-6	TGTGCCAGCAGTTTCGTGTCGTTCGGGTCACCCCTCCACTTT	CASSFVSFGSPLHF
TRBV7-6	13	-	few	TRBJ1-1	TGTGCCAGCAGCTTAGTGGAACAGGGCGAAGCTTTCTTT	CASSLVEQGEAFF
TRBV29-1	13	-	few	TRBJ2-5	TGCAGCGCGTCCGGGACATTCCAAGAGACCCAGTACTTC	CSASGTFQETQYF
TRBV7-9	16	-	-	TRBJ1-3	TGTGCCAGCAGCTCGACCGGGGGGAGCTCTGGAAACACCATATATTTT	CASSSTGGSSGNTIYF
TRBV5-8	16	-	-	TRBJ1-3	TGTGCCAGCGGGCATGGAGGGCGCGGGACGAAAAACACCATATATTTT	CASGHGGRGTKNTIYF
TRBV19	17	-	-	TRBJ1-5	TGTGCCAGTAGGGGAGAGGCAGGTCTCATTCGTCATCAGCCCCAGCATTTT	CASRGEAGLIRHQPQHF
TRBV6-5	15	-	few	TRBJ2-6	TGTGCCAGCCTCGGAGGGTCTGCTGGGGCCAACGTCCTGACTTTC	CASLGGSAGANVLTF
TRBV30	13	-	-	TRBJ2-3	TGTGCCTGGAGTGTATCCCTAGCGGATACGCAGTATTTT	CAWSVSLADTQYF
TRBV5-1	16	TRBD2	once	TRBJ2-1	TGCGCCAGCAGCCCGGAGGGCGGGAGCTCCTACAATGAGCAGTTCTTC	CASSPEGGSSYNEQFF
TRBV7-9	15	TRBD1	-	TRBJ1-2	TGTGCCAGCAGCCCCGGACAGGGGTTTGCTGGAGGCTACACCTTC	CASSPGQGFAGGYTF
TRBV7-8	15	-	-	TRBJ2-2	TGTGCCAGCATCCCAACGGGGTCGAACACCGGGGAGCTGTTTTTT	CASIPTGSNTGELFF
TRBV29-1	15	TRBD2	-	TRBJ2-5	TGCAGCGTTGGGCCGGGACTAGCGGGGCGGGAGACCCAGTACTTC	CSVGPGLAGRETQYF
TRBV27	16	-	-	TRBJ1-6	TGTGCCAGCAGATGGGACACAAGCTCCTATAATTCACCCCTCCACTTT	CASRWDTSSYNSPLHF
TRBV6-8	18	TRBD1	-	TRBJ2-3	TGTGCCAGCAGTTACCCCCTTACAGGGGGCGAAAGGACAGATACGCAGTATTTT	CASSYPLTGGERTDTQYF
TRBV11-2	15	TRBD1	-	TRBJ1-2	TGTGCCAGCAGCACCCGGGACAGGGGGAACTATGGCTACACCTTC	CASSTRDRGNYGYTF
TRBV5-6	16	TRBD2	-	TRBJ2-1	TGTGCCAGCAGCTCTCAACTAGCGGGGAACTACAATGAGCAGTTCTTC	CASSSQLAGNYNEQFF
TRBV6-1	13	-	-	TRBJ1-5	TGTGCCAGCAGTGAAAGGGGGAATCAGCCCCAGCATTTT	CASSERGNQPQHF
TRBV27	15	TRBD2	-	TRBJ2-5	TGTGCCAGCAGTGGGGAGCGGGAGGGCTTAGAGACCCAGTACTTC	CASSGEREGLETQYF
TRBV7-9	16	TRBD1	once	TRBJ2-1	TGTGCCAGCAGCTCTCTCCGGGACAGCTCCTACAATGAGCAGTTCTTC	CASSSLRDSSYNEQFF
TRBV13	14	TRBD1	few	TRBJ1-2	TGTGCCACCGGCGGGACAGGGGGAAGGTATGGCTACACCTTC	CATGGTGGRYGYTF
TRBV6-5	13	-	-	TRBJ1-3	TGTGCCAGCTCCGGGACAACTGGAAACACCATATATTTT	CASSGTTGNTIYF
TRBV5-6	13	TRBD1	-	TRBJ2-5	TGTGCCAGCAGCACGGACAGGGTACAGACCCAGTACTTC	CASSTDRVQTQYF
TRBV6-1	14	TRBD1	-	TRBJ1-2	TGTGCCAGCAGCGCGGGACAGAGTAACTATGGCTACACCTTC	CASSAGQSNYGYTF
TRBV19	14	TRBD1	-	TRBJ2-5	TGTGCCAGTAGTACCCGGGACAGGGTCGAGACCCAGTACTTC	CASSTRDRVETQYF
TRBV6-5	15	TRBD1	-	TRBJ2-7	TGTGCCAGCAGTGACTCGGGACAGGCTTTCTACGAGCAGTACTTC	CASSDSGQAFYEQYF
TRBV7-9	15	-	-	TRBJ2-4	TGTGCCAGCATCGGGGATTGGGAGGCCAAAAACATTCAGTACTTC	CASIGDWEAKNIQYF
TRBV6-6	15	-	-	TRBJ1-2	TGTGCCAGCAGTTACTCTACCGGGACTGCAAATGGCTACACCTTC	CASSYSTGTANGYTF
TRBV5-4	18	TRBD2	-	TRBJ2-5	TGTGCCAGCAGCTTGGGGCCGACTAGCGGGAGGGGAGGAGAGACCCAGTACTTC	CASSLGPTSGRGGETQYF
TRBV12-5	13	-	-	TRBJ2-7	TGTGCTAGGCAAAGGGGATTCTCCTACGAGCAGTACTTC	CARQRGFSYEQYF
TRBV5-6	15	-	-	TRBJ2-5	TGTGCCAGCACCAATCGTGGGCAGCTCCAAGAGACCCAGTACTTC	CASTNRGQLQETQYF
TRBV21-1	17	-	-	TRBJ2-1	TGTGCCAGCAGCAAAGGCGGGCCGGGAGGGCCTGGTAATGAGCAGTTCTTC	CASSKGGPGGPGNEQFF
TRBV27	15	-	-	TRBJ2-1	TGTGCCAGCAGTTTGTATCGCCTCCAGGACAATGAGCAGTTCTTC	CASSLYRLQDNEQFF
TRBV4-2	13	-	-	TRBJ1-6	TGTGCCAGCAGCCAAGACAATGTCCAACCCCTCCACTTT	CASSQDNVQPLHF
TRBV7-2	18	-	few	TRBJ2-7	TGTGCCAGCAGCCCGATTATCGACCCGGAGGGCAGGGACTACGAGCAGTACTTC	CASSPIIDPEGRDYEQYF
TRBV7-9	14	-	-	TRBJ2-5	TGTGCCAGCAGCTCACAGTCGTACCAAGAGACCCAGTACTTC	CASSSQSYQETQYF
TRBV27	17	-	-	TRBJ1-5	TGTGCCAGCAGTTTGCGGGGCGGGGGGGCGAGAAATCAGCCCCAGCATTTT	CASSLRGGGARNQPQHF
TRBV2	14	-	-	TRBJ2-3	TGTGCCAGCGCCCCAGGATCAGGCACAGATACGCAGTATTTT	CASAPGSGTDTQYF